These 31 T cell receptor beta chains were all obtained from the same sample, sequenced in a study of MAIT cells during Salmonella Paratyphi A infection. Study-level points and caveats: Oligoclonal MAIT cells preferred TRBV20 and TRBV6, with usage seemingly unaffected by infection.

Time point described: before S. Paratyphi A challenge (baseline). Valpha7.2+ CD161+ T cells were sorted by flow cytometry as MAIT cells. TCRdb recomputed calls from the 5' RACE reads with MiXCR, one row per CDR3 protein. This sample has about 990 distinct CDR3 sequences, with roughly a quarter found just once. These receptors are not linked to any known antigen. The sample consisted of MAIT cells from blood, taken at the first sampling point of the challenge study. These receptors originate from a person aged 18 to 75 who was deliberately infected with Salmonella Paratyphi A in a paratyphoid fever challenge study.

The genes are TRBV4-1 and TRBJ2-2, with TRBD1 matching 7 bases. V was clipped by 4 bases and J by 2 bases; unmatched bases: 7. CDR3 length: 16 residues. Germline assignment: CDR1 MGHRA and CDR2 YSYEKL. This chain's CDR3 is CASSLSGQTNTGELFF. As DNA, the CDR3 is TGCGCCAGCAGCCTATCGGGACAGACAAACACCGGGGAGCTGTTTTTT.

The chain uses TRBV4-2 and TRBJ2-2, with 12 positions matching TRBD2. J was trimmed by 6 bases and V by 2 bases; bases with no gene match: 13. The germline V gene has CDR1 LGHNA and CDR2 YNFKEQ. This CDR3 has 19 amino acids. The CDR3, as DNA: TGTGCCAGCAGCCAATCCTCTAGCGGGGGGGCCGTGGGGGCCGGGGAGCTGTTTTTT. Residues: CASSQSSSGGAVGAGELFF.

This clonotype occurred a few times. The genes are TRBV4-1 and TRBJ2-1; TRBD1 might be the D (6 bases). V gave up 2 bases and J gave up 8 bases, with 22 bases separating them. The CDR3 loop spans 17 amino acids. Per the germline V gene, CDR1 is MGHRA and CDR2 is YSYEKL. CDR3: CASSQNLGQPSAYEQFF. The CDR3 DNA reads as TGCGCCAGCAGCCAAAACCTAGGACAGCCCTCAGCGTATGAGCAGTTCTTC.

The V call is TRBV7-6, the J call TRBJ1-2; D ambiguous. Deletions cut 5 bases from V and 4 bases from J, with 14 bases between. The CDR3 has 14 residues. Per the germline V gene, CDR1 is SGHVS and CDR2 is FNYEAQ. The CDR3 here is CASSPEAVVYGYTF. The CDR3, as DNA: TGTGCCAGCAGCCCCGAGGCGGTAGTCTATGGCTACACCTTC.

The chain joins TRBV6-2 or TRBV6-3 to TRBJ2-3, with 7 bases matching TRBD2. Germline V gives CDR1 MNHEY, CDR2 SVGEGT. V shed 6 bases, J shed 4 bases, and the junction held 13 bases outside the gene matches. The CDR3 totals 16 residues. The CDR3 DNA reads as TGTGCCAGCAGACCGACCGCGGGAGTCTTCTCAGATACGCAGTATTTT. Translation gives CASRPTAGVFSDTQYF.

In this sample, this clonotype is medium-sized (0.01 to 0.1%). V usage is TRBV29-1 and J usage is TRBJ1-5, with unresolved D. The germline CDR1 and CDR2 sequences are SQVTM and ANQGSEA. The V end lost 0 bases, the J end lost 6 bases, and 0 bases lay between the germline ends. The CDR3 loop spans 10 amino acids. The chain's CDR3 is CSVEDQPQHF. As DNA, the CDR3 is TGCAGCGTTGAAGATCAGCCCCAGCATTTT.

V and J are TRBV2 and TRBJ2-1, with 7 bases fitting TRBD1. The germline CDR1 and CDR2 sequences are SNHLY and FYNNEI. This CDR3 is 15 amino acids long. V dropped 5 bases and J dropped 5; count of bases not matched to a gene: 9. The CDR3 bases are TGTGCCAGCAGTTCTCCGGGACAGAGAAACAATGAGCAGTTCTTC. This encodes CASSSPGQRNNEQFF.

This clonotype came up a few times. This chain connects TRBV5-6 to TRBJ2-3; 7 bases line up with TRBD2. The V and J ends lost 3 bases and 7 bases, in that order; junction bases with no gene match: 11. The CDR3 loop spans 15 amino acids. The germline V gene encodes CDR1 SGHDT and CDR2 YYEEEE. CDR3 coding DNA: TGTGCCAGCAGCTGGGACTACCAGTTGGGGAATACGCAGTATTTT. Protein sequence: CASSWDYQLGNTQYF.

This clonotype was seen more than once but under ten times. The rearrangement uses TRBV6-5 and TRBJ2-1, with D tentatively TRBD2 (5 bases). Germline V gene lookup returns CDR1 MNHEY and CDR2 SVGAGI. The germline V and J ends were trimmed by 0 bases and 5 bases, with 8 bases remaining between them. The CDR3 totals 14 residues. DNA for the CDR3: TGTGCCAGCAGTTACTCGGGAGAGAACAATGAGCAGTTCTTC. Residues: CASSYSGENNEQFF.

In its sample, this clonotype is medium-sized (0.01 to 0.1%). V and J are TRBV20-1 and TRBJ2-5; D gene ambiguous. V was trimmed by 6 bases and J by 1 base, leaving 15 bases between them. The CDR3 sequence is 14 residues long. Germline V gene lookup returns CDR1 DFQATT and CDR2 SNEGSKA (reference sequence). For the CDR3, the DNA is TGCAGTGCCAGTCGTCGCGGCTTCCAAGAGACCCAGTACTTC. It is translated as CSASRRGFQETQYF.

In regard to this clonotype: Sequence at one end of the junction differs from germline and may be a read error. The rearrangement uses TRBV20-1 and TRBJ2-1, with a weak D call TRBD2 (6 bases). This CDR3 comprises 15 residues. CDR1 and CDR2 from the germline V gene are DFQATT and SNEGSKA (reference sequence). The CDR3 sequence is CSARDLASSYNERFF. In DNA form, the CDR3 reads TGCAGTGCTAGAGATCTAGCGAGCTCCTACAATGAGCGGTTCTTC.

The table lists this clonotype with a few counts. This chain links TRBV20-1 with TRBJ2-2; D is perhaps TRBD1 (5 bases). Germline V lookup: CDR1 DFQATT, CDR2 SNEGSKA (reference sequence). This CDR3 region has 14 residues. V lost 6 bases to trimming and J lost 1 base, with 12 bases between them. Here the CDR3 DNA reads TGCAGTGCCCGGCCGACAGAGAACACCGGGGAGCTGTTTTTT. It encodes CSARPTENTGELFF.

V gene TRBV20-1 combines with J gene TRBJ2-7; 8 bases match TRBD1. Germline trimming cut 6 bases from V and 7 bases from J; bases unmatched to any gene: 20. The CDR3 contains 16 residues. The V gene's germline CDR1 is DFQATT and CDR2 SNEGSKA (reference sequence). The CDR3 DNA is TGCAGTGCAGCCCCAAACGGACAGGGATGGCCTTTAGAGCAGTACTTC. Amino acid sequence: CSAAPNGQGWPLEQYF.

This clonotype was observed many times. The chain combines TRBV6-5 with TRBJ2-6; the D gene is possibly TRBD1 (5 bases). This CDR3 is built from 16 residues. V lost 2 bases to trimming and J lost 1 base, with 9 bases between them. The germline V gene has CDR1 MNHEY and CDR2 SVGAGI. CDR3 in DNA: TGTGCCAGCAGTTACAACCCAGGGTCTGGGGCCAACGTCCTGACTTTC. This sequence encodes CASSYNPGSGANVLTF.

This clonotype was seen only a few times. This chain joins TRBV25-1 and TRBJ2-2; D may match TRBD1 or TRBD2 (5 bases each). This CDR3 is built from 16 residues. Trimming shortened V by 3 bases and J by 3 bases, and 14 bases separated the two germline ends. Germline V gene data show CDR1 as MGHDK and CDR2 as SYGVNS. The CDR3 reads CASSDHRRGDTGELFF. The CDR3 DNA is TGTGCCAGCAGTGATCACAGGAGAGGGGACACCGGGGAGCTGTTTTTT. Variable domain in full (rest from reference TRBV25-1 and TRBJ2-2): EADIYQTPRYLVIGTGKKITLECSQTMGHDKMYWYQQDPGMELHLIHYSYGVNSTEKGDLSSESTVSRIRTEHFPLTLESARPSHTSQYLCASSDHRRGDTGELFFGEGSRLTVL.

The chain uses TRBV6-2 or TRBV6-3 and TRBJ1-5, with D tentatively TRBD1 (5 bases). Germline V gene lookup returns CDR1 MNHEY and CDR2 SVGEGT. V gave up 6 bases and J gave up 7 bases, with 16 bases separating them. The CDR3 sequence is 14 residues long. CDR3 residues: CASSLGPEGQPQHF. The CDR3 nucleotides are TGTGCCAGCAGCCTGGGACCCGAGGGGCAGCCCCAGCATTTT.

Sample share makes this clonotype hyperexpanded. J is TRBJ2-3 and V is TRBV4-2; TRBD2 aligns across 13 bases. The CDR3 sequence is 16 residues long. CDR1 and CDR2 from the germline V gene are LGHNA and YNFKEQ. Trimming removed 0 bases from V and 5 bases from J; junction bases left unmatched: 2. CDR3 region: CASSQELAGGQDTQYF. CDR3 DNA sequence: TGTGCCAGCAGCCAAGAACTAGCGGGGGGGCAAGATACGCAGTATTTT.

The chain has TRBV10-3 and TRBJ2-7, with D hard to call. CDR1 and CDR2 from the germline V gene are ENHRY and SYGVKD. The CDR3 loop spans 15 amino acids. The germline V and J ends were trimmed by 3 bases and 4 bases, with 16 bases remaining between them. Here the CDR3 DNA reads TGTGCCATCAGTGAAAGTAGTGGAGTAGGGTACGAGCAGTACTTC. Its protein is CAISESSGVGYEQYF.

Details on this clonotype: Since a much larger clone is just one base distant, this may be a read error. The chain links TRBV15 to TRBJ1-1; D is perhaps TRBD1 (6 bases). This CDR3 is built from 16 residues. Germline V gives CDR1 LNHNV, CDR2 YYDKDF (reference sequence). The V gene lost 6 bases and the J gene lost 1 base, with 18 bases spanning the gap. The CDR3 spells CATSTETGKGNTEAFF. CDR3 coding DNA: TGTGCCACCAGTACCGAAACAGGGAAGGGGAACACTGAAGCTTTCTTT.

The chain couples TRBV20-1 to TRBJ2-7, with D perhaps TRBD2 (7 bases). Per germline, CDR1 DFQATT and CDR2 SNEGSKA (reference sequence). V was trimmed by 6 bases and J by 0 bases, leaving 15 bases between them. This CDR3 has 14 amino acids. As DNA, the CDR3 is TGCAGTGCCTACAGCGGGACAAGCTCCTACGAGCAGTACTTC. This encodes CSAYSGTSSYEQYF.

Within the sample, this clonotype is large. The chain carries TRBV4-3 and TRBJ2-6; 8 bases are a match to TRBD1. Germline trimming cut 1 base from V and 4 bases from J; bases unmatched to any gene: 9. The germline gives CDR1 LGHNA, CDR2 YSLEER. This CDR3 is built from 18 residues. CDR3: CASSQASTGAEGANVLTF. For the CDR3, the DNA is TGCGCCAGCAGCCAAGCCTCGACAGGGGCGGAAGGGGCCAACGTCCTGACTTTC.

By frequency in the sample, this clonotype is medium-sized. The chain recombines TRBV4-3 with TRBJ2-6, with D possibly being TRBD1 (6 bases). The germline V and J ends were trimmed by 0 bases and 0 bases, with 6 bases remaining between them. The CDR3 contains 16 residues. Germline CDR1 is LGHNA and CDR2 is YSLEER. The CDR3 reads CASSQETGSGANVLTF. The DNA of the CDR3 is TGCGCCAGCAGCCAAGAGACAGGCTCTGGGGCCAACGTCCTGACTTTC.

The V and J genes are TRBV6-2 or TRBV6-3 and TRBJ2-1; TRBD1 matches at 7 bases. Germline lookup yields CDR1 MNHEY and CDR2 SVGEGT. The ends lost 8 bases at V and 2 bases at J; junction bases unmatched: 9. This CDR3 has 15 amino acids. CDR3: CASEKGGEAYNEQFF. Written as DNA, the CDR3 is TGTGCCAGCGAAAAAGGGGGCGAAGCCTACAATGAGCAGTTCTTC.

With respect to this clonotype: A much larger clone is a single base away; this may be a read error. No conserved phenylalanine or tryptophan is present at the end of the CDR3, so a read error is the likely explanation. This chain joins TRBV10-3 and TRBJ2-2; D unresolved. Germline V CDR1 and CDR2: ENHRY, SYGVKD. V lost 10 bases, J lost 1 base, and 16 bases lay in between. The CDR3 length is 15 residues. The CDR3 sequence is CATRTASGNTGELFV. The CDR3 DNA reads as TGTGCCACCCGGACCGCGTCGGGGAACACCGGGGAGCTGTTTGTT.

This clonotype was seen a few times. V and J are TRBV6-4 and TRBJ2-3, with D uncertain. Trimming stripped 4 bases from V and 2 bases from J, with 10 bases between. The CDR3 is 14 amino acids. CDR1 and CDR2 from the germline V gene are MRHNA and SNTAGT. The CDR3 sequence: CASSGAEHTDTQYF. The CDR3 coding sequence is TGTGCCAGCAGTGGTGCGGAGCACACAGATACGCAGTATTTT.

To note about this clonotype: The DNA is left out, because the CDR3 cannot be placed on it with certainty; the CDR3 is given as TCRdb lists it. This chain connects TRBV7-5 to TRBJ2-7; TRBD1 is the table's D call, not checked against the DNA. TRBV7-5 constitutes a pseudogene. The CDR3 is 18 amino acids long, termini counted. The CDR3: CISVPELNLGENSYEQYF.

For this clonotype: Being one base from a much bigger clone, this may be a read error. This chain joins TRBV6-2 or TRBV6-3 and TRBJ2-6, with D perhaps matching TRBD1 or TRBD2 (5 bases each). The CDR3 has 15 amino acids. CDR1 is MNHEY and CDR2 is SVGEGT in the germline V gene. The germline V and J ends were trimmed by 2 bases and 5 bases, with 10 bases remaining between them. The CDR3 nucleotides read TGTGCCAGCAGTTACGAGGGGCCCCGGGCCAACGTCCTGACTTTC. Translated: CASSYEGPRANVLTF.

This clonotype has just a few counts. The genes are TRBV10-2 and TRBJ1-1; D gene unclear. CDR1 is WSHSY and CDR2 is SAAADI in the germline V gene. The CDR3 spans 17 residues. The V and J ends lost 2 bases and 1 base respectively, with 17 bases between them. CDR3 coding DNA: TGCGCCAGCAGTGAGCACGCGGATACGGTTGGGAACACTGAAGCTTTCTTT. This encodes CASSEHADTVGNTEAFF.

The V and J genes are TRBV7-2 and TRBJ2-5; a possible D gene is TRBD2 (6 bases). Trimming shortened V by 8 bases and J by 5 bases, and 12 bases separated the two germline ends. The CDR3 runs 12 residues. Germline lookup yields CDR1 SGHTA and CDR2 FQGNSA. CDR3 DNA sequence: TGTGCCAGCCGGGACTTAACGGAGACCCAGTACTTC. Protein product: CASRDLTETQYF. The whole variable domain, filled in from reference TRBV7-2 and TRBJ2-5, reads GAGVSQSPSNKVTEKGKDVELRCDPISGHTALYWYRQSLGQGLEFLIYFQGNSAPDKSGLPSDRFSAERTGGSVSTLTIQRTQQEDSAVYLCASRDLTETQYFGPGTRLLVL.

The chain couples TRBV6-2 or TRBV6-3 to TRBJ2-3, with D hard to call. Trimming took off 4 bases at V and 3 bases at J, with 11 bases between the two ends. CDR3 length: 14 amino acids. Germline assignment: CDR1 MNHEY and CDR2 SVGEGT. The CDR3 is CASSSNELTDTQYF. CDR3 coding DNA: TGTGCCAGCAGTTCTAACGAACTAACAGATACGCAGTATTTT.

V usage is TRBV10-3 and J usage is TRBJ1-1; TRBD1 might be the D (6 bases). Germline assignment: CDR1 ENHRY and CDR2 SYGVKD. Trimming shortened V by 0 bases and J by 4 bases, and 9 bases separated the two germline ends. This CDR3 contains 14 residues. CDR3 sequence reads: CAISESGAITEAFF. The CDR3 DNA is TGTGCCATCAGTGAGTCGGGGGCGATCACTGAAGCTTTCTTT.